Below, one T cell receptor beta chain is given with its context. Its antigen is unknown. Using immunoSEQ multiplex PCR, the repertoire was profiled, and TCRdb retains in-frame clones only, with some absent. The table includes 25,000 to 35,000 clones, around 79% detected once. V lost 3 bases and J lost 8, with 22 bases in between. Germline-derived CDR1 and CDR2 are LGHNA and YNFKEQ. CDR3 size: 16 residues. The record originates from a study of T cells in narcolepsy. Study-wide background: Healthy controls were enrolled alongside patients with narcolepsy type 1 or type 2.

Study-level findings and limits: Autoreactive HCRT-specific and TRIB2-specific clonotypes were marked in same-patient CSF-versus-blood CD4+ comparisons. In some patient and control memory CD4+ samples, autoreactive clones were absent. Autoreactive clonotypes reportedly recurred in blood of same and different patients, not controls.

This receptor was identified in a human donor in good health. Sequences were obtained from memory (CD45RA-) CD4+ T cells from blood. The rearrangement links TRBV4-2 to TRBJ1-2; D ambiguous. The CDR3, as DNA: TGTGCCAGCAGCCACCTGGTAAACTCTCCTTCTGGAGGCTACACCTTC. Its protein is CASSHLVNSPSGGYTF.